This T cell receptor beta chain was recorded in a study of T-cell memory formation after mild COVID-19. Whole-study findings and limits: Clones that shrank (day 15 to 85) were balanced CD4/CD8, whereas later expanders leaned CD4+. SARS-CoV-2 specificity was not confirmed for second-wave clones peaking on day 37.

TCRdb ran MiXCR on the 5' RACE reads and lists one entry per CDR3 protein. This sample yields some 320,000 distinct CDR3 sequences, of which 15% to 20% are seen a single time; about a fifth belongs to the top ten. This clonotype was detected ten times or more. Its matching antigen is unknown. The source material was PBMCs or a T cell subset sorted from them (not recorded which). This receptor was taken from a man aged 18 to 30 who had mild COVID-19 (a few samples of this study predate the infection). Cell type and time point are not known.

The CDR3 nucleotides read TGTGCCAGCAGTTACCAGCCCCCGGGACAGGAATTAGACTACGAGCAGTACTTC. Translating it yields CASSYQPPGQELDYEQYF. The chain couples TRBV6-5 to TRBJ2-7, with 8 positions matching TRBD1. The trim removed 2 bases at V and 3 bases at J, leaving 15 bases unmatched. Germline-derived CDR1 and CDR2 are MNHEY and SVGAGI. CDR3 length equals 18 residues.